The 20 T cell receptor beta chains listed next were all sequenced from one sample in a study of glioma-infiltrating T cells after dendritic cell vaccination. This table comes from immunoSEQ multiplex PCR, and its TCRdb copy is limited to in-frame clones, with some not included. The data show roughly 96,000 clones, with about 80% seen just once and almost 6% held by the top ten. Source: blood, taken before dendritic cell vaccination. All receptors come from a human donor with glioblastoma.

Only a few counts were recorded for this clone. The genes are TRBV5-1 and TRBJ2-1, with 9 bases matching TRBD1. Germline lookup yields CDR1 SGHRS and CDR2 YFSETQ. This CDR3 spans 19 amino acids. After removal of 4 bases from V and 5 bases from J, the junction contained 19 bases not matched to a gene. CDR3 region: CASSPNPSGPGQGNNEQFF. CDR3 nucleotide sequence: TGCGCCAGCAGCCCAAATCCGAGCGGACCGGGACAGGGTAACAATGAGCAGTTCTTC.

This chain links TRBV6-5 with TRBJ1-2; D is possibly TRBD1 (5 bases). V lost 3 bases and J lost 6, with 11 bases in between. The V gene's germline CDR1 is MNHEY and CDR2 SVGAGI. There are 13 residues in the CDR3. CDR3 sequence (DNA): TGTGCCAGCAGTTATCAGGGTGTAGATGGCTACACCTTC. It yields the protein CASSYQGVDGYTF.

The chain joins TRBV19 to TRBJ2-1, with TRBD2 matching 13 bases. Trimming cost V 5 bases and J 6 bases; bases outside gene matches: 7. The germline CDR1 and CDR2 sequences are LNHDA and SQIVND (reference sequence). CDR3 length: 16 residues. The CDR3 loop is CASSVLLAGGRNEQFF. The DNA for the CDR3 is TGTGCCAGTAGTGTTCTACTAGCGGGGGGGCGCAATGAGCAGTTCTTC.

The chain joins TRBV4-1 to TRBJ2-6; 9 bases align to TRBD1. Germline V gene sequence: CDR1 MGHRA, CDR2 YSYEKL. The CDR3 spans 17 residues. With 4 bases clipped from V and 4 bases from J, the junction kept 8 bases outside the gene matches. The CDR3 reads CASSPRDRAWGANVLTF. The CDR3 nucleotides read TGCGCCAGCAGCCCCCGGGACAGGGCATGGGGGGCCAACGTCCTGACTTTC.

A note on this clone: Relative to the germline gene, one junction end is altered; a read error may explain this. The rearrangement links TRBV10-2 to TRBJ2-3, with 12 nucleotides matching TRBD2. Germline CDR1 and CDR2: WSHSY and SAAADI. The CDR3 has 17 residues. The CDR3 region has the DNA TGCGCCAGCACAATCTCCCCGACTAGCGGGGGCACAGATACGCAATATTTT. It is translated as CASTISPTSGGTDTQYF.

This chain links TRBV4-1 with TRBJ1-6, with D hard to call. Germline CDR1 and CDR2: MGHRA and YSYEKL. The length of the CDR3 is 17 residues. With 1 base removed from V and 9 bases from J, the gap between germline ends came to 19 bases. CDR3 sequence reads: CASSQATQTVSSSPLHF. Written as DNA, the CDR3 is TGCGCCAGCAGCCAAGCCACACAAACCGTCTCTAGTTCACCCCTCCACTTT.

The CDR3 protein is CASSKQGATEETQYF. The DNA of the CDR3 is TGTGCCAGTAGCAAACAGGGGGCGACGGAGGAGACCCAGTACTTC. The chain recombines TRBV19 with TRBJ2-5; TRBD1 aligns across 9 bases. CDR3 size: 15 residues. Germline values: CDR1 LNHDA, CDR2 SQIVND (reference sequence). V lost 6 bases to trimming and J lost 5 bases; unmatched junction nucleotides: 10. Looking up the rest from reference TRBV19 and TRBJ2-5 gives the full variable domain: DGGITQSPKYLFRKEGQNVTLSCEQNLNHDAMYWYRQDPGQGLRLIYYSQIVNDFQKGDIAEGYSVSREKKESFPLTVTSAQKNPTAFYLCASSKQGATEETQYFGPGTRLLVL.

V is TRBV23-1 and J is TRBJ2-2; D gene uncertain. TRBV23-1 has ORF status, its function being uncertain. Trimming took 9 bases from V and 4 from J, leaving 6 bases between them. There are 11 residues in the CDR3. CDR3 nucleotides: TGCGCCAGTTTCTCCACCGGGGAGCTGTTTTTT. Its translation: CASFSTGELFF.

V usage is TRBV10-3 and J usage is TRBJ1-2; 9 positions match TRBD1. Trimming took 4 bases from V and 5 from J; bases not matched to a gene: 11. Germline values: CDR1 ENHRY, CDR2 SYGVKD. CDR3 length: 16 amino acids. The CDR3 DNA reads TGTGCCATCAGTGGGCCGGGGACAGGGTTGTGGTATGGCTACACCTTC. As protein: CAISGPGTGLWYGYTF.

With respect to this clone: The identical CDR3 is also encoded by other nucleotide sequences in the sample. This chain uses TRBV5-1 with TRBJ1-1; TRBD1 matches at 10 bases. Trimming took 2 bases from V and 4 from J; bases not matched to a gene: 5. This CDR3 has 15 amino acids. Germline CDR1 reads SGHRS; CDR2 reads YFSETQ. CDR3 protein: CASSFSDRGSTEAFF. The CDR3 nucleotides read TGCGCCAGCAGCTTCTCGGACAGGGGGAGCACTGAAGCTTTCTTT.

The chain employs TRBV7-2 and TRBJ2-5; a possible D gene is TRBD2 (6 bases). The length of the CDR3 is 15 residues. The V gene's germline CDR1 is SGHTA and CDR2 FQGNSA. Trimming took off 0 bases at V and 5 bases at J, with 13 bases between the two ends. CDR3 sequence: CASSLAGGASETQYF. DNA for the CDR3: TGTGCCAGCAGCTTAGCGGGGGGTGCCTCGGAGACCCAGTACTTC.

The V and J genes are TRBV5-8 and TRBJ2-5; possible D gene TRBD2, 7 bases. This CDR3 is built from 15 residues. Germline values: CDR1 SGHTS, CDR2 YDEGEE. V was shortened by 4 bases and J by 5 bases, with 18 bases between the two germline ends. CDR3 sequence reads: CASSPPAGASETQYF. The DNA of the CDR3 is TGTGCCAGCAGCCCGCCTGCGGGGGCTTCGGAGACCCAGTACTTC. Full variable domain (remainder filled in from reference TRBV5-8 and TRBJ2-5): EAGVTQSPTHLIKTRGQQATLRCSPISGHTSVYWYQQALGLGLQFLLWYDEGEERNRGNFPPRFSGRQFPNYSSELNVNALELEDSALYLCASSPPAGASETQYFGPGTRLLVL.

The chain recombines TRBV19 with TRBJ1-6; tentatively, D is TRBD1 (5 bases). This CDR3 has 16 amino acids. The V end lost 9 bases, the J end lost 10 bases, and 25 bases lay between the germline ends. Germline V gives CDR1 LNHDA, CDR2 SQIVND (reference sequence). CDR3 amino acids: CASRHGGGKGESPLHF. CDR3 bases: TGTGCCAGCAGGCATGGGGGGGGGAAGGGCGAATCACCCCTCCACTTT.

The gene calls are TRBV27 and TRBJ1-1; 12 nucleotides align to TRBD1. V gave up 4 bases and J gave up 8 bases; unmatched junction bases: 11. Germline-derived CDR1 and CDR2 are MNHEY and SMNVEV (reference sequence). The CDR3 runs to 16 residues. CDR3 coding DNA: TGTGCCAGCAGTTCGGGACAGGGGGCTCCGTTCCAGGAAGCTTTCTTT. Translation gives CASSSGQGAPFQEAFF.

The rearrangement joins TRBV6-1 to TRBJ2-7, with D unclear. From germline, CDR1 is MNHNS and CDR2 SASEGT. CDR3 length equals 15 residues. Between the trimmed V and J ends, which lost 4 bases and 3 bases, there was a span of 16 bases. The CDR3 bases are TGTGCCAGCAGTGTAGGTTCCTCGCGGAGCTACGAGCAGTACTTC. Translated, it gives CASSVGSSRSYEQYF.

This clone was seen a single time. The J gene is TRBJ1-2, the V gene TRBV29-1, with D perhaps TRBD1 (5 bases). Trimming shortened V by 6 bases and J by 6 bases, and 14 bases separated the two germline ends. This CDR3 is built from 12 residues. CDR1 and CDR2 (germline): SQVTM, ANQGSEA. CDR3 residues: CSVTRVVDGYTF. CDR3 DNA: TGCAGCGTCACCAGGGTTGTGGATGGCTACACCTTC.

The chain combines TRBV2 with TRBJ1-1, with TRBD1 identical over 12 bases. The CDR3 sequence is 16 residues long. The V and J ends lost 6 bases and 7 bases, in that order; junction bases with no gene match: 12. Germline CDR1 and CDR2: SNHLY and FYNNEI. CDR3 protein: CASSSPRDRGPGEAFF. The CDR3 DNA is TGTGCCAGCAGCTCGCCCCGGGACAGGGGGCCGGGTGAAGCTTTCTTT.

The rearrangement uses TRBV6-1 and TRBJ2-7; D remains ambiguous. V gave up 4 bases and J gave up 1 base, with 17 bases separating them. Germline CDR1 reads MNHNS; CDR2 reads SASEGT. The CDR3 is made up of 16 amino acids. The CDR3 sequence is CASSVRLLLMSYEQYF. The CDR3 region has the DNA TGTGCCAGCAGTGTAAGACTCCTTCTTATGTCCTACGAGCAGTACTTC.

This chain connects TRBV19 to TRBJ1-5; D is undetermined. The V gene lost 1 base and the J gene lost 9 bases, with 19 bases spanning the gap. Per the germline V gene, CDR1 is LNHDA and CDR2 is SQIVND (reference sequence). CDR3 size: 16 residues. Here the CDR3 DNA reads TGTGCCAGTAGTATAGCCGGAGGGCCTCAAGTGGGGCCCCAGCATTTT. The encoded protein is CASSIAGGPQVGPQHF.

V and J are TRBV27 and TRBJ2-3, with D possibly being TRBD2 (6 bases). This CDR3 is built from 19 residues. Trimming removed 2 bases from V and 8 bases from J, with 29 bases in between. Looked up from germline, CDR1 is MNHEY and CDR2 is SMNVEV (reference sequence). The CDR3 nucleotides are TGTGCCAGCAGTTTACGGGGGACCCGTATTACGGATGGATTGGGTACGCAGTATTTT. Encoded protein: CASSLRGTRITDGLGTQYF.